Presented here are 28 T cell receptor beta chains from one specimen sequenced in a study of T cells in Graves' hyperthyroidism and ophthalmopathy. Using RNA transcripts as the source, TCR beta CDR3 regions were amplified. Researchers ran a first-round RT-PCR on the TCR CDR3 using the HTBI primer set. TCRdb reprocessed the multiplex PCR reads with MiXCR, giving one entry per CDR3 protein. The sample yields 500,000 to 650,000 distinct CDR3 sequences, about 14% seen once. Input material: blood. These receptors originate from a woman aged 45-65 years with Graves' ophthalmopathy.

This clonotype was counted only a few times. A read error may be the cause here, since a much bigger clone is one base away. The chain employs TRBV28 and TRBJ1-2; a possible D gene is TRBD1 (6 bases). Germline V gene data show CDR1 as MDHEN and CDR2 as SYDVKM. The CDR3 is made up of 15 amino acids. The CDR3: CASSLSRTAHYGHTF. CDR3 nucleotide sequence: TGTGCCAGCAGTTTATCCAGGACAGCCCACTATGGCCACACCTTC.

This clonotype has a handful of counts. The J gene is TRBJ2-1, the V gene TRBV6-1; 7 nucleotides align to TRBD1. J was trimmed by 5 bases and V by 8 bases; bases with no gene match: 6. The germline CDR1 and CDR2 sequences are MNHNS and SASEGT. This CDR3 spans 13 amino acids. The CDR3 sequence is CASSRGKNNEQFF. The CDR3 DNA follows: TGTGCCAGCTCCAGGGGGAAAAACAATGAGCAGTTCTTC.

Here the CDR3 DNA reads TGTGCCACCAGCAGAGTCGGGCAAGAGACCCAGTACTTC. It translates to CATSRVGQETQYF. The chain links TRBV15 to TRBJ2-5; D remains unclear. With 1 base removed from V and 2 bases from J, the gap between germline ends came to 5 bases. The CDR3 is 13 residues long. CDR1 is LNHNV, CDR2 YYDKDF, per germline (reference sequence). The variable domain in full, with the rest retrieved from reference TRBV15 and TRBJ2-5, is DAMVIQNPRYQVTQFGKPVTLSCSQTLNHNVMYWYQQKSSQAPKLLFHYYDKDFNNEADTPDNFQSRRPNTSFCFLDIRSPGLGDTAMYLCATSRVGQETQYFGPGTRLLVL.

The rearrangement joins TRBV15 to TRBJ1-6; D is unclear. This CDR3 has 15 residues. In germline, CDR1 is LNHNV, CDR2 YYDKDF (reference sequence). Trimming pared 1 base from V and 9 bases from J, leaving 13 bases between. CDR3 sequence: CATSRVGNAGSPLHF. The CDR3 nucleotides are TGTGCCACCAGCAGAGTTGGAAATGCAGGTTCACCCCTCCACTTT.

Written as DNA, the CDR3 is TGCAGTGCTAGAGATCGGGGGGAACTCTATGGCTACACCTTC. Residues: CSARDRGELYGYTF. The chain joins TRBV20-1 to TRBJ1-2; a weak D match, TRBD1 (5 bases). The CDR3 has 14 residues. The germline gives CDR1 DFQATT, CDR2 SNEGSKA (reference sequence). Trimming removed 0 bases from V and 4 bases from J, with 12 bases in between.

The V gene is TRBV10-3, the J gene TRBJ2-7; TRBD1 matches 8 bases. The CDR3 extends over 15 amino acids. Germline-derived CDR1 and CDR2 are ENHRY and SYGVKD. V was clipped by 5 bases and J by 0 bases; unmatched bases: 6. DNA for the CDR3: TGTGCCATCAGTCCGGGACAGGAAAGCTCCTACGAGCAGTACTTC. Its protein is CAISPGQESSYEQYF.

There are a few counts of this clonotype. The V gene is TRBV9, the J gene TRBJ2-7, with TRBD2 matching 9 bases. The trim removed 4 bases at V and 0 bases at J, leaving 5 bases unmatched. This CDR3 spans 15 amino acids. Germline V CDR1 and CDR2: SGDLS, YYNGEE. CDR3 DNA sequence: TGTGCCAGCAGCCCTAGCGGGGACAGCTCCTACGAGCAGTACTTC. It translates to CASSPSGDSSYEQYF.

This clonotype appeared many times. The genes are TRBV18 and TRBJ2-7, with 9 bases that match TRBD2. The length of the CDR3 is 15 residues. Looked up from germline, CDR1 is KGHSH and CDR2 is LQKENI. The V gene end was trimmed by 8 bases and the J gene end by 5 bases; junction bases not matched to a gene: 13. For the CDR3, the DNA is TGTGCCAGCACCACCGGGGCGGGAGGGCCTGACGAGCAGTACTTC. The encoded protein is CASTTGAGGPDEQYF.

This clonotype occurred many times. The V and J genes are TRBV7-2 and TRBJ1-5; no clear D. The CDR3 spans 13 residues. Trimming shortened V by 6 bases and J by 5 bases, and 11 bases separated the two germline ends. Germline-derived CDR1 and CDR2 are SGHTA and FQGNSA. The CDR3 here is CASSLGVYQPQHF. CDR3 nucleotide sequence: TGTGCCAGCAGTCTTGGCGTGTATCAGCCCCAGCATTTT.

This clonotype was picked up many times. V gene TRBV20-1 combines with J gene TRBJ1-1, with D hard to call. This CDR3 spans 14 amino acids. V was trimmed by 0 bases and J by 7 bases, leaving 15 bases between them. Germline V gene lookup returns CDR1 DFQATT and CDR2 SNEGSKA (reference sequence). CDR3 amino acids: CSARDLVGGNEAFF. Written as DNA, the CDR3 is TGCAGTGCTAGAGATCTGGTTGGAGGCAATGAAGCTTTCTTT.

The V call is TRBV7-9, the J call TRBJ2-3; D is uncertain. CDR3 size: 15 residues. V was shortened by 3 bases and J by 0 bases, with 10 bases between the two germline ends. Per the germline V gene, CDR1 is SEHNR and CDR2 is FQNEAQ (reference sequence). CDR3 in DNA: TGTGCCAGCAGCTTGTCCAGTTCTAGCACAGATACGCAGTATTTT. Its protein product is CASSLSSSSTDTQYF.

This clonotype occurred once. This chain uses TRBV20-1 with TRBJ2-7; 11 bases align to TRBD2. Germline-derived CDR1 and CDR2 are DFQATT and SNEGSKA (reference sequence). V lost 6 bases and J lost 3; bases outside the gene matches: 13. This CDR3 spans 16 amino acids. CDR3: CSASLLAGALGYEQYF. The CDR3 DNA is TGCAGTGCAAGTTTACTAGCGGGAGCTCTGGGCTACGAGCAGTACTTC.

Only a few counts were recorded for this clonotype. This chain connects TRBV19 to TRBJ1-5, with D tentatively TRBD1 (5 bases). Trimming removed 0 bases from V and 4 bases from J, with 16 bases in between. The germline gives CDR1 LNHDA, CDR2 SQIVND (reference sequence). CDR3 length: 17 amino acids. For the CDR3, the DNA is TGTGCCAGTAGTATAGATCTAGACAGCCGGGGAAATCAGCCCCAGCATTTT. Amino acids: CASSIDLDSRGNQPQHF. Supplemented by reference TRBV19 and TRBJ1-5, the full variable domain reads DGGITQSPKYLFRKEGQNVTLSCEQNLNHDAMYWYRQDPGQGLRLIYYSQIVNDFQKGDIAEGYSVSREKKESFPLTVTSAQKNPTAFYLCASSIDLDSRGNQPQHFGDGTRLSIL.

This clonotype was detected a few times. The V call is TRBV29-1, the J call TRBJ1-2, with TRBD1 as a possible D gene (6 bases). CDR3 size: 14 residues. Deletions cut 1 base from V and 5 bases from J, with 14 bases between. Per the germline V gene, CDR1 is SQVTM and CDR2 is ANQGSEA. DNA of the CDR3: TGCAGCGTTGAAGGTTCAGGGGAGGGTTATGGCTACACCTTC. Translation: CSVEGSGEGYGYTF.

This clonotype appeared a few times. The genes are TRBV20-1 and TRBJ2-1; the match to TRBD1 covers 7 bases. The CDR3 has 16 residues. The V gene end was trimmed by 6 bases and the J gene end by 0 bases; junction bases not matched to a gene: 11. Looked up from germline, CDR1 is DFQATT and CDR2 is SNEGSKA (reference sequence). This chain's CDR3 is CSANRDSQISYNEQFF. The DNA for the CDR3 is TGCAGTGCAAACCGGGACAGTCAGATCTCCTACAATGAGCAGTTCTTC.

The genes are TRBV18 and TRBJ1-5, with D perhaps TRBD1 (5 bases). V gave up 3 bases and J gave up 4 bases, with 16 bases separating them. The length of the CDR3 is 16 residues. Germline V CDR1 and CDR2: KGHSH, LQKENI. The CDR3 DNA reads as TGTGCCAGCTCACCTTCGATGGGGGGAAAGAATCAGCCCCAGCATTTT. Protein product: CASSPSMGGKNQPQHF.

The chain employs TRBV15 and TRBJ1-4; no definite D call. The germline V gene has CDR1 LNHNV and CDR2 YYDKDF (reference sequence). The CDR3 totals 13 residues. Trimming took off 8 bases at V and 6 bases at J, with 13 bases between the two ends. CDR3 coding DNA: TGTGCCACCCGAGAAGGTCATCATGAAAAACTGTTTTTT. It is translated as CATREGHHEKLFF.

This clonotype was detected many times. The V call is TRBV4-2, the J call TRBJ1-1, with TRBD1 identical over 8 bases. CDR1 and CDR2 from the germline V gene are LGHNA and YNFKEQ. The trim removed 1 base at V and 4 bases at J, leaving 11 bases unmatched. CDR3 length: 17 amino acids. The CDR3 DNA follows: TGTGCCAGCAGCCAAGGGATTAAGGACAGGGTGGCCACTGAAGCTTTCTTT. Its protein is CASSQGIKDRVATEAFF.

This chain links TRBV11-2 with TRBJ2-5; TRBD2 matches 8 bases. V was pared by 5 bases and J by 10 bases, with 12 bases of the junction left unmatched. This CDR3 spans 14 amino acids. CDR1 SGHAT and CDR2 FQNNGV come from the germline V gene. The CDR3 reads CASSRGGPRAVQYF. CDR3 DNA: TGTGCCAGCAGCCGGGGGGGGCCACGGGCGGTCCAGTACTTC.

This clonotype has ten or more counts. The chain links TRBV13 to TRBJ2-7; D perhaps matches TRBD2 (6 bases). The CDR3 has 18 residues. CDR1 is PRHDT and CDR2 is FYEKMQ in the germline V gene (reference sequence). V gave up 1 base and J gave up 1 base, with 20 bases separating them. Here the CDR3 DNA reads TGTGCCAGCAGCTTAGAGGGCAGGCTCTCGGCGGGGTCCTACGAGCAGTACTTC. Its protein product is CASSLEGRLSAGSYEQYF.

This clonotype was observed at least ten times. The chain has TRBV28 and TRBJ2-7; D may be TRBD1 (5 bases). Germline V CDR1 and CDR2: MDHEN, SYDVKM. Trimming stripped 6 bases from V and 0 bases from J, with 21 bases between. This CDR3 has 17 amino acids. The CDR3: CASSPFTLRVVSYEQYF. In DNA form, the CDR3 reads TGTGCCAGCAGCCCCTTCACCCTCAGGGTTGTCTCCTACGAGCAGTACTTC.

Comments on this clonotype: With a much larger clone just one base away, this may be a read error. The chain links TRBV28 to TRBJ2-7; D remains unclear. The CDR3 covers 14 residues. CDR1 MDHEN and CDR2 SYDVKM come from the germline V gene. The CDR3 loop is CASSLPRRSYEQCF. CDR3 DNA: TGTGCCAGCAGTTTACCGAGACGATCCTACGAGCAGTGCTTC. Looking up the rest from reference TRBV28 and TRBJ2-7 gives the full variable domain: DVKVTQSSRYLVKRTGEKVFLECVQDMDHENMFWYRQDPGLGLRLIYFSYDVKMKEKGDIPEGYSVSREKKERFSLILESASTNQTSMYLCASSLPRRSYEQCFGPGTRLTVT.

This clonotype has ten or more counts. This rearrangement joins TRBV27 to TRBJ2-2; D ambiguous. Looked up from germline, CDR1 is MNHEY and CDR2 is SMNVEV (reference sequence). The CDR3 totals 13 residues. The V and J ends lost 9 bases and 0 bases respectively, with 8 bases between them. CDR3 region: CASKRSNTGELFF. The CDR3 nucleotides are TGTGCCAGTAAGAGGTCGAACACCGGGGAGCTGTTTTTT.

This clonotype was observed many times. The rearrangement joins TRBV5-6 to TRBJ2-2; TRBD1 might be the D (6 bases). Deletions cut 4 bases from V and 4 bases from J, with 11 bases between. This CDR3 comprises 14 residues. The germline V gene encodes CDR1 SGHDT and CDR2 YYEEEE. The CDR3 region has the DNA TGTGCCAGCAGCAAGGACAGAGCCACCGGGGAGCTGTTTTTT. It translates to CASSKDRATGELFF.

The CDR3 DNA sequence: TGTGCCAGCAGTTTAATGGGACAGGGTAACACCGGGGAGCTGTTTTTT. Encoded protein: CASSLMGQGNTGELFF. The chain carries TRBV28 and TRBJ2-2; TRBD1 aligns across 9 bases. CDR3 length equals 16 residues. V trimming: 2 bases; J trimming: 2 bases; junction bases outside the gene matches: 3. CDR1 is MDHEN, CDR2 SYDVKM, per germline.

This clonotype came up many times. The rearrangement uses TRBV14 and TRBJ1-1, with TRBD1 matching 10 bases. Losses at the gene ends were 5 bases for V and 4 bases for J; bases not matched to a gene: 4. CDR1 SGHDN and CDR2 FVKESK come from the germline V gene. The CDR3 has 14 amino acids. CDR3 sequence: CASSDRTGGTEAFF. The DNA for the CDR3 is TGTGCCAGCAGCGACCGGACAGGGGGCACTGAAGCTTTCTTT.

This clonotype occurred many times. The chain carries TRBV12-3 or TRBV12-4 and TRBJ2-1; 8 bases fit TRBD2. Trimming removed 2 bases from V and 8 bases from J; junction bases left unmatched: 8. The CDR3 is 15 residues long. CDR3 amino acids: CASSLIGTRSYEQFF. The CDR3 bases are TGTGCCAGCAGTTTAATCGGGACTAGGTCCTATGAGCAGTTCTTC.

This clonotype was seen a few times. The chain uses TRBV29-1 and TRBJ2-1, with TRBD2 matching 9 bases. This CDR3 spans 14 amino acids. The V and J ends lost 5 bases and 2 bases, in that order; junction bases with no gene match: 4. Germline V lookup: CDR1 SQVTM, CDR2 ANQGSEA. CDR3 bases: TGCAGCGTTACGACTAGCGGAGCCTACAATGAGCAGTTCTTC. Its protein product is CSVTTSGAYNEQFF.